Here is one TCR beta chain with its context. The antigen is undetermined. The sample belongs to a study of T-cell memory formation after mild COVID-19. Across the study: Clustering of TCRs was largely donor specific.

Study outcomes and limitations: Memory from before infection featured some responding clones, which suggests cross-reactive memory joined. Day 15 to 85 contractors were CD4/CD8 balanced; later expanders leaned CD4+.

TCRdb itself ran the 5' RACE reads through MiXCR, one entry per CDR3 protein. The table includes roughly 150,000 distinct CDR3 sequences, about 14% detected once. Trimming left V 5 bases short and J 5 bases short, with 9 bases between. There are 12 residues in the CDR3. Germline assignment: CDR1 LNHNV and CDR2 YYDKDF (reference sequence). This chain joins TRBV15 and TRBJ1-1, with D perhaps matching TRBD1 (5 bases). This sequence was found in an adult woman who had mild COVID-19 (a few samples of this study predate the infection). Cell type and time point are not known. Sequencing was done on a sample of PBMCs or a T cell subset sorted from them (not recorded which). DNA for the CDR3: TGTGCCACCAGCCGGGGGGTAACTGAAGCTTTCTTT. Its translation is CATSRGVTEAFF.